The rows below give T cell receptor beta chains drawn from one sample of a study of blood T cell repertoires in COVID-19. This table comes from immunoSEQ multiplex PCR, and its TCRdb copy is limited to in-frame clones, with some not included. The sample contains more than 300,000 clones, 83% of which appear only once. Sequencing was performed on PBMCs or T cells enriched from blood (not recorded which). The receptors here all came from a woman aged 45-65 years who had recovered from COVID-19. The CDR3 runs from the conserved cysteine through the conserved F or W. A D gene is named only where the DNA matches it firmly. For some rows the clone size is stated as once, few or many, or as a class when expanded; others skip it.

cdr3_nt cdr3_aa j_call v_call d_call clone_size
TGTGCCAGCGCCGGCCAGGGTAACTATGGCTACACCTTC CASAGQGNYGYTF TRBJ1-2 TRBV6-5 - -
TGCGCCAGCAGCCAAGCAGGGTTCATGAACACTGAAGCTTTCTTT CASSQAGFMNTEAFF TRBJ1-1 TRBV4-1 - -
TGTGCCAGCAGCTTGACAGGCCGGGATAGCGATACGCAGTATTTT CASSLTGRDSDTQYF TRBJ2-3 TRBV7-9 - -
TGTGCCAGCAGCCCAGGGGGTGACACTGAAGCTTTCTTT CASSPGGDTEAFF TRBJ1-1 TRBV7-2 TRBD1 -
TGTGCCAGCAGCCCCGAGAACTATGGCTACACCTTC CASSPENYGYTF TRBJ1-2 TRBV9 - -
TGTGCCAGCAGGACAGGGACGGTGAACACTGAAGCTTTCTTT CASRTGTVNTEAFF TRBJ1-1 TRBV7-2 TRBD1 -
TGTGCCAGCAGCGGGCCGGGACTAGCGAACAATGAGCAGTTCTTC CASSGPGLANNEQFF TRBJ2-1 TRBV7-3 TRBD2 -
TGTGCCAGCAGTTATCTAGCGGGAGCGTCGGGGTACAATGAGCAGTTCTTC CASSYLAGASGYNEQFF TRBJ2-1 TRBV6-2/TRBV6-3 TRBD2 -
TGTGCCAGCAGCTTAGCGCGGGAAGGAGATGAGCAGTTCTTC CASSLAREGDEQFF TRBJ2-1 TRBV7-9 - -
TGCGCCAGCAGCGATTCCCCGGGACAGGCGGGCTACGAGCAGTACTTC CASSDSPGQAGYEQYF TRBJ2-7 TRBV5-1 TRBD1 few
TGTGCCAGCAACCCCCGGGTGACAGATACGCAGTATTTT CASNPRVTDTQYF TRBJ2-3 TRBV6-2/TRBV6-3 - -
TGTGCCAGCAGCTTAGACAGTAATCAGCCCCAGCATTTT CASSLDSNQPQHF TRBJ1-5 TRBV7-9 - few
TGTGCCAGCAGCATCAGGGGCCTGGAGCCCCAGCATTTT CASSIRGLEPQHF TRBJ1-5 TRBV5-4 - -
TGTGCCAGCTCACTAGGGGAAAAGACCCAGTACTTC CASSLGEKTQYF TRBJ2-5 TRBV18 - -
TGTGCCAGCTCCTACCCCGGGACAGAATACACAGATACGCAGTATTTT CASSYPGTEYTDTQYF TRBJ2-3 TRBV7-2 TRBD1 -
TGTGCCAGCAGTTTAGCGCGAAGCGCTGAAGCTTTCTTT CASSLARSAEAFF TRBJ1-1 TRBV12-3/TRBV12-4 - -
TGTGCCAGCAGTGCGGGGGGACAGGGCAACTATGGCTACACCTTC CASSAGGQGNYGYTF TRBJ1-2 TRBV2 TRBD1 -
TGTGCCAGCAGTATCGAGGGCAGGGGGTATCTCGCCGGGGAGCTGTTTTTT CASSIEGRGYLAGELFF TRBJ2-2 TRBV2 TRBD1 few
TGTGCCAGCAGCGCTAGGACAGGGAGAGGGACAGATACGCAGTATTTT CASSARTGRGTDTQYF TRBJ2-3 TRBV5-8 TRBD1 -
TGCGCCAGCAGCTCTCAAACAGGGGCGTACACTGAAGCTTTCTTT CASSSQTGAYTEAFF TRBJ1-1 TRBV5-1 TRBD1 once
TGTGCCAGCCGAAACCTCGGGAGGACCTACGAGCAGTACTTC CASRNLGRTYEQYF TRBJ2-7 TRBV27 TRBD2 -
TGTGCCAGCAGCCGGGACAGTGCCGGGAATAGGCCCCAGCATTTT CASSRDSAGNRPQHF TRBJ1-5 TRBV7-2 TRBD1 -
TGTGCCAGCAGCCCCGGGGGAAGGACTGAAGCTTTCTTT CASSPGGRTEAFF TRBJ1-1 TRBV6-5 - -
TGTGCCAGCAGCCGTCACTTATCCGTGAACACTGAAGCTTTCTTT CASSRHLSVNTEAFF TRBJ1-1 TRBV9 - -
TGTGCCAGCAGCTTAGACGGGGGGCGCAAGGAAGCTTTCTTT CASSLDGGRKEAFF TRBJ1-1 TRBV7-2 - -
TGTGCCAGCAGTTACCAGGCCCCCCCCCAGCATTTT CASSYQAPPQHF TRBJ1-5 TRBV6-6 - -
TGTGCCTGGATAGACAGCTTTGAAGCTTTCTTT CAWIDSFEAFF TRBJ1-1 TRBV30 - -
TGTGCCAGCAGCCGCGAGACAACAGCTACTCCTAACTATGGCTACACCTTC CASSRETTATPNYGYTF TRBJ1-2 TRBV7-8 - -
TGTGCCAGCAGTTCCCTGGACAGGGCCGACGAGCAGTACTTC CASSSLDRADEQYF TRBJ2-7 TRBV6-2/TRBV6-3 TRBD1 -
TGTGCCAGCAGTCCATACCCCCCCGGGATTGGGAGCAATCAGCCCCAGCATTTT CASSPYPPGIGSNQPQHF TRBJ1-5 TRBV6-2/TRBV6-3 - -
TGTGCCAGCAGCGGGACAGGGGATAGGAACACTGAAGCTTTCTTT CASSGTGDRNTEAFF TRBJ1-1 TRBV9 TRBD1 -
TGCGCCAGCAGCCAAGGGGGAGTCTCTGGGGCCAACGTCCTGACTTTC CASSQGGVSGANVLTF TRBJ2-6 TRBV4-3 - -
TGTGCCAGCAGCTTATCTGACAGGGGATTCACTGAAGCTTTCTTT CASSLSDRGFTEAFF TRBJ1-1 TRBV7-9 TRBD1 -
TGCAGTGCTAGTGGTGCGGGAGGCTCCGAGCAGTACTTC CSASGAGGSEQYF TRBJ2-7 TRBV20-1 TRBD2 once
TGTGCCAGCAGCCCCACAGGGAATGAGCAGTTCTTC CASSPTGNEQFF TRBJ2-1 TRBV5-6 - -
TGTGCCAGCAGTTTATCGGGGGGAGGGAGCACTGAAGCTTTCTTT CASSLSGGGSTEAFF TRBJ1-1 TRBV27 - -
TGTGCCAGCAGCTTGTTACAGGTCACAGATACGCAGTATTTT CASSLLQVTDTQYF TRBJ2-3 TRBV11-2 - -
TGTGCCAGCTCACCACCCACTAGTCGCGAGACCCAGTACTTC CASSPPTSRETQYF TRBJ2-5 TRBV18 - -
TGTGCCAGCAGCCGCACCGGGGAGCAGTACTTC CASSRTGEQYF TRBJ2-7 TRBV13 - -
TGCGCCAGCAGCCAAGACAGGGGCCAAGAGACCCAGTACTTC CASSQDRGQETQYF TRBJ2-5 TRBV4-1 - -